This T cell receptor (beta chain) was sequenced during a study of blood T cell repertoires in COVID-19. About the study: Acute-phase and convalescent COVID-19 samples originated in the United States, Italy and Spain. PBMCs, B-cell-depleted T cells, or T cells provided the cDNA or gDNA that made up the material.

Donors in Cohort 3 counted as recovered after two negative PCRs, clearance, or symptom resolution. Original analysis: By means of reference gene primer amplification, nucleated cell counts were estimated. The data were produced by immunoSEQ multiplex PCR, yet TCRdb's version contains in-frame clones alone and is incomplete. V, J and clone size derive from that table, while D and trimming were established from the DNA sequence. The profile shows approximately 270,000 clones, over 75% of them singletons. Germline loops: CDR1 SGHRS, CDR2 YFSETQ. The CDR3 length is 14 residues. V lost 1 base, J lost 3 bases, and 10 bases lay in between.

This sequence originates from a woman in her forties or fifties who had recovered from COVID-19. Sequenced: PBMCs or T cells enriched from blood (not recorded which). The gene calls are TRBV5-1 and TRBJ1-2; no reliable D call. CDR3 bases: TGCGCCAGCAGCTTGCCAGGCCCTTACTATGGCTACACCTTC. Its translation: CASSLPGPYYGYTF.